The T cell receptor (beta chain) described here comes from a study of cytomegalovirus exposure and HLA in healthy donors. General observations from the study: Donors were assumed by presence/absence analyses to have roughly uniform sequencing depth. Many donors carried some public TCRs, although rarity characterized most TCR sequences.

Germline-derived CDR1 and CDR2 are SGHVS and FQNEAQ. V gave up 5 bases and J gave up 5 bases, with 18 bases separating them. There are 15 residues in the CDR3. With 60 Vbeta and 13 Jbeta primers, the PCR was carried out. The table came from immunoSEQ multiplex PCR; TCRdb's copy has only in-frame clones and leaves some out. Of some 190,000 clones listed, over 65% are singletons. A remark on this clone: Its specificity is unknown.

J is TRBJ2-5 and V is TRBV7-8; the D gene is possibly TRBD1 (5 bases). Sequences were obtained from PBMCs. This receptor was identified in a man younger than 30 in good health and CMV-seronegative. The CDR3 sequence: CASSLLAGMGETQYF. CDR3 nucleotides: TGTGCCAGCAGCCTCCTGGCAGGGATGGGGGAGACCCAGTACTTC.